What follows are 19 T cell receptor beta chains derived from one specimen sequenced in a study of CD8 T cells in ankylosing spondylitis. These receptors' antigens are unknown. Study-wide findings and caveats: For ankylosing spondylitis blood, a TCR beta motif of 7 or 8 highly homologous variants appeared characteristic.

TCRdb re-called the 5' RACE reads with MiXCR, one entry per CDR3 protein. The table records roughly 440,000 distinct CDR3 sequences, roughly a sixth of them present only once. Input material: blood, either unsorted or a sorted T cell fraction (not recorded which). These receptors were obtained from a male donor with ankylosing spondylitis.

This clonotype was counted between two and nine times. V gene TRBV5-5 combines with J gene TRBJ1-4; no reliable D call. This CDR3 is 13 amino acids long. Germline values: CDR1 SGHKS, CDR2 YYEKEE (reference sequence). V was clipped by 2 bases and J by 6 bases, with 8 bases between them. The CDR3 here is CASSFDGDEKLFF. In DNA, the CDR3 is TGTGCCAGCAGCTTTGACGGGGATGAAAAACTGTTTTTT. The entire variable domain, with the rest obtained from reference TRBV5-5 and TRBJ1-4, is as follows: DAGVTQSPTHLIKTRGQQVTLRCSPISGHKSVSWYQQVLGQGPQFIFQYYEKEERGRGNFPDRFSARQFPNYSSELNVNALLLGDSALYLCASSFDGDEKLFFGSGTQLSVL.

The genes are TRBV20-1 and TRBJ2-1; no clear D. CDR1 DFQATT and CDR2 SNEGSKA come from the germline V gene (reference sequence). Deletions cut 3 bases from V and 9 bases from J, with 15 bases between. This CDR3 comprises 13 residues. The CDR3 region is CSASSSMWGEQFF. The CDR3 DNA sequence: TGCAGTGCTAGTAGTTCAATGTGGGGTGAGCAGTTCTTC.

The chain combines TRBV6-5 with TRBJ1-4, with D unclear. The CDR3 length is 15 residues. V lost 0 bases, J lost 1 base, and 6 bases lay in between. CDR1 and CDR2 from the germline V gene are MNHEY and SVGAGI. CDR3 in DNA: TGTGCCAGCAGTTACTCGGTGGGAACTAATGAAAAACTGTTTTTT. This encodes CASSYSVGTNEKLFF.

The sample holds many counts of this clonotype. This chain connects TRBV4-3 to TRBJ2-5; D gene ambiguous. Germline-derived CDR1 and CDR2 are LGHNA and YSLEER. Trimming pared 0 bases from V and 5 bases from J, leaving 4 bases between. This CDR3 region has 12 residues. Here the CDR3 reads CASSQDSETQYF. DNA of the CDR3: TGCGCCAGCAGCCAAGATTCGGAGACCCAGTACTTC.

This clonotype has just a few counts. The CDR3 spells CASSFRREGKLFF. CDR3 DNA: TGTGCCAGCAGTTTTCGACGGGAGGGAAAACTGTTTTTT. The chain joins TRBV12-3 or TRBV12-4 to TRBJ1-4; D uncertain. The V end was cut by 3 bases, the J end by 10 bases, with 12 bases between. The CDR3 runs 13 residues.

This clonotype was seen many times. This sequence joins TRBV12-3 or TRBV12-4 and TRBJ1-1, with TRBD1 as a possible D gene (5 bases). This CDR3 has 14 amino acids. The V and J ends lost 1 base and 7 bases respectively, with 13 bases between them. The CDR3 DNA reads as TGTGCCAGCAGTTTAGGGCGGGGACCGAGTGAAGCTTTCTTT. The encoded protein is CASSLGRGPSEAFF.

This rearrangement joins TRBV12-3 or TRBV12-4 to TRBJ2-5, with 9 positions matching TRBD2. The CDR3 length is 15 residues. Trimming cost V 1 base and J 4 bases; bases outside gene matches: 4. In nucleotides, the CDR3 is TGTGCCAGCAGTTTAGGCGGGAGGGGAGGAGAGACCCAGTACTTC. Translation gives CASSLGGRGGETQYF.

At least ten counts were recorded for this clonotype. This chain links TRBV24-1 with TRBJ2-1; 8 bases map to TRBD1. The V and J ends lost 2 bases and 9 bases, in that order; junction bases with no gene match: 2. The CDR3 spans 13 residues. The V gene's germline CDR1 is KGHDR and CDR2 SFDVKD. CDR3 sequence (DNA): TGTGCCACCAGTGATTCAGGGGGCTTTGAGCAGTTCTTC. This gives the protein CATSDSGGFEQFF.

This chain uses TRBV20-1 with TRBJ2-5, with 7 bases fitting TRBD1. With 2 bases clipped from V and 3 bases from J, the junction kept 6 bases outside the gene matches. The CDR3 is 14 amino acids. Germline CDR1 is DFQATT and CDR2 is SNEGSKA (reference sequence). The CDR3 region has the DNA TGCAGTGCTAGATTGGGACAGCATAAAGAGACCCAGTACTTC. This codes for CSARLGQHKETQYF.

This clonotype was counted between two and nine times. The chain has TRBV19 and TRBJ2-7; 9 bases map to TRBD2. The CDR3 is made up of 14 amino acids. Germline V gives CDR1 LNHDA, CDR2 SQIVND (reference sequence). V lost 2 bases, J lost 2 bases, and 1 base stayed unmatched. The DNA for the CDR3 is TGTGCCAGTAGTATACTAGCGGGAACCTACGAGCAGTACTTC. Its protein is CASSILAGTYEQYF.

V usage is TRBV3-1 and J usage is TRBJ2-1; TRBD2 matches 14 bases. After removal of 4 bases from V and 10 bases from J, the junction contained 9 bases not matched to a gene. The CDR3 sequence is 16 residues long. Germline CDR1 is LGHDT and CDR2 is YNNKEL (reference sequence). CDR3 region: CASSPPGLAGEGEQFF. For the CDR3, the DNA is TGTGCCAGCAGCCCACCGGGACTAGCGGGGGAAGGAGAGCAGTTCTTC.

The V call is TRBV7-2, the J call TRBJ2-3; TRBD1 is a possible D gene (6 bases). V lost 4 bases and J 2 bases, leaving 16 bases between the germline ends. The germline CDR1 and CDR2 sequences are SGHTA and FQGNSA. This CDR3 has 16 amino acids. CDR3 residues: CASSSGQTTFTDTQYF. The CDR3 coding sequence is TGTGCCAGCAGCTCCGGACAGACAACTTTCACAGATACGCAGTATTTT. Full variable domain (remainder filled in from reference TRBV7-2 and TRBJ2-3): GAGVSQSPSNKVTEKGKDVELRCDPISGHTALYWYRQSLGQGLEFLIYFQGNSAPDKSGLPSDRFSAERTGGSVSTLTIQRTQQEDSAVYLCASSSGQTTFTDTQYFGPGTRLTVL.

This clonotype was found a few times. CDR3 sequence: CSAFLAGGTFSEQYF. As DNA, the CDR3 is TGCAGTGCTTTCCTAGCGGGAGGAACGTTCAGCGAGCAGTACTTC. The chain uses TRBV20-1 and TRBJ2-7, with 11 bases aligning to TRBD2. Looked up from germline, CDR1 is DFQATT and CDR2 is SNEGSKA (reference sequence). The V and J ends lost 5 bases and 6 bases, in that order; junction bases with no gene match: 12. There are 15 residues in the CDR3.

This clonotype has just a few counts. The gene calls are TRBV18 and TRBJ1-2; 7 nucleotides match TRBD1. The CDR3 length is 14 residues. V shed 3 bases, J shed 6 bases, and the junction held 7 bases outside the gene matches. CDR1 is KGHSH and CDR2 is LQKENI in the germline V gene. The CDR3 nucleotides read TGTGCCAGCTCACCCGCGACAGGGCATGATGGCTACACCTTC. It specifies CASSPATGHDGYTF.

This CDR3 is CASSPPTGSSGNTIYF. The CDR3 DNA reads TGTGCCAGCTCACCTCCGACAGGGAGCTCTGGAAACACCATATATTTT. The V gene is TRBV18, the J gene TRBJ1-3; 7 bases align to TRBD1. CDR1 and CDR2 (germline): KGHSH, LQKENI. V lost 3 bases to trimming and J lost 0 bases; unmatched junction nucleotides: 5. This CDR3 is built from 16 residues.

In this sample, this clonotype turned up a few times. The rearrangement links TRBV5-6 to TRBJ2-7, with D possibly being TRBD1 (5 bases). The CDR3 is 15 residues long. V gave up 0 bases and J gave up 0 bases, with 10 bases separating them. Per the germline V gene, CDR1 is SGHDT and CDR2 is YYEEEE. CDR3 bases: TGTGCCAGCAGCTTGGTTACAGGCCTCTCCTACGAGCAGTACTTC. This encodes CASSLVTGLSYEQYF.

V is TRBV20-1 and J is TRBJ2-3, with D perhaps matching TRBD2 (6 bases). Germline assignment: CDR1 DFQATT and CDR2 SNEGSKA (reference sequence). V lost 4 bases and J lost 6, with 17 bases in between. The CDR3 has 14 residues. The CDR3, as DNA: TGCAGTGCTATCGGGGCGGAGGGATGGGATACGCAGTATTTT. Translation: CSAIGAEGWDTQYF.

In DNA form, the CDR3 reads TGTGCCAGCAGCGCCACAGGGTACCTCTCTTTGGGCTACACCTTC. Residues: CASSATGYLSLGYTF. The V gene is TRBV9, the J gene TRBJ1-2; a possible D gene is TRBD1 (6 bases). V lost 3 bases and J lost 8, with 20 bases in between. From germline, CDR1 is SGDLS and CDR2 YYNGEE. CDR3 length: 15 amino acids.

V is TRBV15 and J is TRBJ2-7, with TRBD1 as a possible D gene (6 bases). The CDR3 has 13 residues. The V and J ends lost 0 bases and 5 bases respectively, with 8 bases between them. Per germline, CDR1 LNHNV and CDR2 YYDKDF (reference sequence). The CDR3 DNA reads as TGTGCCACCAGCAGAGATCGACAGGACGAGCAGTACTTC. Translating gives CATSRDRQDEQYF.